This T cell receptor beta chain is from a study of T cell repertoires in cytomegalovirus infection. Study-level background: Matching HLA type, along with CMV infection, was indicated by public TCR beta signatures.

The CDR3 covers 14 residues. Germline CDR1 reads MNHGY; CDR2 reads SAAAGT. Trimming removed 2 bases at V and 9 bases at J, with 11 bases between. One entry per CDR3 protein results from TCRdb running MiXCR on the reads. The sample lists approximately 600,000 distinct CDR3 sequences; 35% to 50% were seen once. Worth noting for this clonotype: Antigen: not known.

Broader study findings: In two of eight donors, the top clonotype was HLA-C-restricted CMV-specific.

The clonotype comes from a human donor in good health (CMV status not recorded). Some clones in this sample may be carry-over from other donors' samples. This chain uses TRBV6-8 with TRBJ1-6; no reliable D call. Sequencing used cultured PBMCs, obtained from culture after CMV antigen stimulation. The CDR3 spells CASSYGPMGSPLHF. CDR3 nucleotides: TGTGCCAGCAGTTACGGGCCTATGGGTTCACCCCTCCACTTT.